Described below is a single TCR beta chain sequence and its context. Antigen specificity is unknown. The data derive from a study of cytomegalovirus exposure and HLA in healthy donors. Study-level points and caveats: Sequences of the TCR beta chain were said to predict the HLA-A and HLA-B alleles of most subjects accurately. Earlier analysis found most TCR beta V segments productive about 87% or about 30% of the time. In a later analysis, a genetic analysis reported fewer productive-TCR N-insertions in an Asian-associated ancestry cluster than the cohort average.

Germline assignment: CDR1 MNHEY and CDR2 SVGAGI. This CDR3 comprises 15 residues. The V end was cut by 3 bases, the J end by 0 bases, with 11 bases between. Primers for the PCR totalled 60 Vbeta and 13 Jbeta. Libraries were prepared by immunoSEQ multiplex PCR; TCRdb keeps only in-frame clonotypes and omits some of them. The sample comprises some 160,000 clones, over 75% of which are singletons, and about 1.7% rests with the top ten. Healthy bone marrow donors made up the donor group. The sequence was obtained from a woman aged 25 to 39 in good health and CMV-seronegative. The sequencing sample was made of PBMCs. V is TRBV6-5 and J is TRBJ1-1; a weak D match, TRBD1 (5 bases). The CDR3 region is CASSYGGNLNTEAFF. DNA of the CDR3: TGTGCCAGCAGTTATGGGGGGAACTTGAACACTGAAGCTTTCTTT.